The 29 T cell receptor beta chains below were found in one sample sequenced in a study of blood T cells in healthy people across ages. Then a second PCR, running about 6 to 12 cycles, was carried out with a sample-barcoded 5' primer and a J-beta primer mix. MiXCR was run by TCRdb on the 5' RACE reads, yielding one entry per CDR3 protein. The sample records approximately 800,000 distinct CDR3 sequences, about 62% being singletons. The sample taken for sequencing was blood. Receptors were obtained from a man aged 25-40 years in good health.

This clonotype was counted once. Here the CDR3 DNA reads TGTGCCAGTCACAGGGGCCCTGAAGCTTTCTTT. Its translation is CASHRGPEAFF. The V and J genes are TRBV6-2 or TRBV6-3 and TRBJ1-1; TRBD1 matches 7 bases. Trimming took 9 bases from V and 6 from J; bases not matched to a gene: 4. Germline CDR1 reads MNHEY; CDR2 reads SVGEGT. This CDR3 has 11 amino acids.

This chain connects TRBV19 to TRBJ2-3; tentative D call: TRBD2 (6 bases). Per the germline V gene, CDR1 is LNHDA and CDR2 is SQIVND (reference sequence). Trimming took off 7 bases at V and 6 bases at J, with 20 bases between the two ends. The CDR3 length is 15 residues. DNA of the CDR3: TGTGCCAGTACCCCTGCCCAAACTAGCTTGGATACGCAGTATTTT. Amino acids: CASTPAQTSLDTQYF.

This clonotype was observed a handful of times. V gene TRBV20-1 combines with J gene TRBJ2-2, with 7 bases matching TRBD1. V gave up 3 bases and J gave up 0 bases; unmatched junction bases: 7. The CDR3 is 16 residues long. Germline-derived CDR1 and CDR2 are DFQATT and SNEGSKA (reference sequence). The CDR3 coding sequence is TGCAGTGCTAGCAGAACAGGGGCTCCGAACACCGGGGAGCTGTTTTTT. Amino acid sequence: CSASRTGAPNTGELFF.

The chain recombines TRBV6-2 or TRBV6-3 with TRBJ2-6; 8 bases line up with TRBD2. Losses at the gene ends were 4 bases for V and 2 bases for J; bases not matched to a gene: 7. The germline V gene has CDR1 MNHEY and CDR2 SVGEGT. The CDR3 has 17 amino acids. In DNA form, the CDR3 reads TGTGCCAGCAGTTGGACTAGCCTTATCCCTGGGGCCAACGTCCTGACTTTC. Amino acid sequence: CASSWTSLIPGANVLTF.

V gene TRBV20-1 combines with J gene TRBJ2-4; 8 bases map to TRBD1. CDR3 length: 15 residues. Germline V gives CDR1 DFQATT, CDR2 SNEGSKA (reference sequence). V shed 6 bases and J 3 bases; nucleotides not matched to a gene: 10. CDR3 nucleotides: TGCAGTGCGCATACAGGGGGGAAAGGCAAAAACATTCAGTACTTC. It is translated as CSAHTGGKGKNIQYF.

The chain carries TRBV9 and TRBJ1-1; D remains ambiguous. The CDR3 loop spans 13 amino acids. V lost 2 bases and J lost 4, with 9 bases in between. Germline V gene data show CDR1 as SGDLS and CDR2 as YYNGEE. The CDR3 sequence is CASSVEPGTEAFF. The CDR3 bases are TGTGCCAGCAGCGTTGAGCCAGGCACTGAAGCTTTCTTT.

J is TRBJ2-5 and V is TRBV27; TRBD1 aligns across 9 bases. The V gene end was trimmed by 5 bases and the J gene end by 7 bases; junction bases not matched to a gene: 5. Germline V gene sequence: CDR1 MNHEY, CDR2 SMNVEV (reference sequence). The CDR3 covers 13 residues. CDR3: CASSPGQGWTQYF. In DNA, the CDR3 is TGTGCCAGCAGTCCTGGACAGGGGTGGACCCAGTACTTC.

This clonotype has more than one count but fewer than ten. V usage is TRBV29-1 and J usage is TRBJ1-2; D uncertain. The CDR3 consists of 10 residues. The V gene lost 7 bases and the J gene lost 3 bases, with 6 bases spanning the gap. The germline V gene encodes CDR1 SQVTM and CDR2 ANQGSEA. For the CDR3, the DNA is TGCAGCGCAGGCGACTATGGCTACACCTTC. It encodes CSAGDYGYTF.

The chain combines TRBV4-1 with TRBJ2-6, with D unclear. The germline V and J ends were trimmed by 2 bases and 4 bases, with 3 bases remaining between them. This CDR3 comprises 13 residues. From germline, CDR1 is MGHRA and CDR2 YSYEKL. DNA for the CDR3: TGCGCCAGCAGCCAACCCGGGGCCAACGTCCTGACTTTC. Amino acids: CASSQPGANVLTF.

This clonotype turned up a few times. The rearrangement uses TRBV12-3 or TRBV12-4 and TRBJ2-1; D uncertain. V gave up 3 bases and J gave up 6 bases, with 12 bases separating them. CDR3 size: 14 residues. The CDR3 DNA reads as TGTGCCAGCAGTTTTGCGTGGCGGCCCAATGAGCAGTTCTTC. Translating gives CASSFAWRPNEQFF.

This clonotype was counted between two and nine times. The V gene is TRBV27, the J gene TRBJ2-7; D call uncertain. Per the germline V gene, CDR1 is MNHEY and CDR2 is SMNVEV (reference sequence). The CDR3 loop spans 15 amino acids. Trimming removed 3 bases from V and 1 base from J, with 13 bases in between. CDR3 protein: CASSFGLGSSYEQYF. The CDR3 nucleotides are TGTGCCAGCAGTTTCGGTCTAGGAAGTTCCTACGAGCAGTACTTC.

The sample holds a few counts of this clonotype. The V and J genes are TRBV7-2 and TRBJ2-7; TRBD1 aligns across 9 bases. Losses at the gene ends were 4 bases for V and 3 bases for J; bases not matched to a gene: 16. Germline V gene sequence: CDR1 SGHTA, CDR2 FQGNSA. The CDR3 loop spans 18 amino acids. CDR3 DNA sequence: TGTGCCAGCAGCTCTCCTCCCAACAGGGGGCTCTTGTTCTACGAGCAGTACTTC. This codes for CASSSPPNRGLLFYEQYF.

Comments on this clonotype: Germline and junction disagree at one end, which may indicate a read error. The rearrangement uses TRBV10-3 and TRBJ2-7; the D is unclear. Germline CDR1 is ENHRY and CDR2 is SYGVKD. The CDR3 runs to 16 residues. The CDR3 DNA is TGTGCCGTCAGTGATCCGGTTGGGTTCCCCTACAATGAGCAGTACTTC. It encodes CAVSDPVGFPYNEQYF.

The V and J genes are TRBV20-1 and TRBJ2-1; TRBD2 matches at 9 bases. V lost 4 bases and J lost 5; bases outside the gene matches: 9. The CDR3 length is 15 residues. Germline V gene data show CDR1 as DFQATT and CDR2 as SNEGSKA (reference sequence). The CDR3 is CSATPTSGLNNEQFF. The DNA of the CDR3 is TGCAGTGCTACCCCAACTAGCGGGCTTAACAATGAGCAGTTCTTC.

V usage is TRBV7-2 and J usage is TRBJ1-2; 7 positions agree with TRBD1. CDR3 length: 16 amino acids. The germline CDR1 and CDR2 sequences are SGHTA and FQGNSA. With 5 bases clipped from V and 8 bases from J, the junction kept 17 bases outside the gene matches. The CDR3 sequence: CASSITPGQFYGGYTF. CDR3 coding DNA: TGTGCCAGCAGCATAACCCCGGGACAGTTCTATGGGGGCTACACCTTC.

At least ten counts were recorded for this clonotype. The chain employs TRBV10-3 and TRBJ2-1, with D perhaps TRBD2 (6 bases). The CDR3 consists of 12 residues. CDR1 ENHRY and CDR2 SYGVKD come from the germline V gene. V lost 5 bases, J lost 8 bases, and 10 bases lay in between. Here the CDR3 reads CAISPGGYEQFF. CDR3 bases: TGTGCCATCAGTCCTGGAGGGTATGAGCAGTTCTTC.

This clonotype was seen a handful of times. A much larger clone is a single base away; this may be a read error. The DNA of the CDR3 is TGTGCCAGCAGCTCCCACAGGGGCCAAGAGACCCAGTACTTC. Residues: CASSSHRGQETQYF. V is TRBV7-9 and J is TRBJ2-5; 7 bases map to TRBD1. The CDR3 loop spans 14 amino acids. The V and J ends lost 4 bases and 1 base, in that order; junction bases with no gene match: 3. Germline V gives CDR1 SEHNR, CDR2 FQNEAQ (reference sequence).

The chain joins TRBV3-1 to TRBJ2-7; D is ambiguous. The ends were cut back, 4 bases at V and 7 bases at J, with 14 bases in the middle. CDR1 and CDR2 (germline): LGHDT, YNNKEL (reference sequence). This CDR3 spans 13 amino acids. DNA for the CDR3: TGTGCCAGCAGCCGGCAAGTGACAAGTGAGCAGTACTTC. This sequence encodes CASSRQVTSEQYF.

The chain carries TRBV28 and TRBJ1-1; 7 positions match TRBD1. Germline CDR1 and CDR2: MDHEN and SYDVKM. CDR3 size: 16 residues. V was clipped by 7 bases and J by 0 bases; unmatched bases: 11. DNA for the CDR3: TGTGCCAGCAAAATTCCAGGGGGTAACATGAACACTGAAGCTTTCTTT. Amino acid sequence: CASKIPGGNMNTEAFF.

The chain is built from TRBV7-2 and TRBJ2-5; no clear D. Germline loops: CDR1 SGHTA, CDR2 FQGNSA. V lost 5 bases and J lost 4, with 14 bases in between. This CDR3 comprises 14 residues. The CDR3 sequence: CASSVSIQPETQYF. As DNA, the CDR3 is TGTGCCAGCAGCGTCAGTATCCAACCAGAGACCCAGTACTTC.

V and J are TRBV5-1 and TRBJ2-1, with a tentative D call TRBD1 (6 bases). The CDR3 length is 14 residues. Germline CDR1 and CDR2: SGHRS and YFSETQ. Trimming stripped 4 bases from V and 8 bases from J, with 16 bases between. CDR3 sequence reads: CASSQGRAEDEQFF. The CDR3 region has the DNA TGCGCCAGCAGCCAGGGGCGGGCGGAGGATGAGCAGTTCTTC. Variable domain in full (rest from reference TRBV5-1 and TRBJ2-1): KAGVTQTPRYLIKTRGQQVTLSCSPISGHRSVSWYQQTPGQGLQFLFEYFSETQRNKGNFPGRFSGRQFSNSRSEMNVSTLELGDSALYLCASSQGRAEDEQFFGPGTRLTVL.

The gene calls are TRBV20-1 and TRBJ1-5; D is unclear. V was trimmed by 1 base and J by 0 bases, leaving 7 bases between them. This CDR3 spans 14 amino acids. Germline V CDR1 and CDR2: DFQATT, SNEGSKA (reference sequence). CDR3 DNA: TGCAGTGCTAGAGGCGCCGGTAGCAATCAGCCCCAGCATTTT. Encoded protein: CSARGAGSNQPQHF.

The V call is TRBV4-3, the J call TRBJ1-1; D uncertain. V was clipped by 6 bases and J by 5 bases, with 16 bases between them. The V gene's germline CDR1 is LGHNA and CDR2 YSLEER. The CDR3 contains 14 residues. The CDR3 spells CASRLSTRRTEAFF. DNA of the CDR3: TGCGCCAGCAGACTGAGTACCCGGAGGACTGAAGCTTTCTTT.

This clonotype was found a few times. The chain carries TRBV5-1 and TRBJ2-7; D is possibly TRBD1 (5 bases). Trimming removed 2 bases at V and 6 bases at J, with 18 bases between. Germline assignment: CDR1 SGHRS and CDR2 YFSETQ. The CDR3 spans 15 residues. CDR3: CASSLDAGLKGEQYF. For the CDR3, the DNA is TGCGCCAGCAGCTTAGACGCAGGGTTGAAGGGCGAGCAGTACTTC.

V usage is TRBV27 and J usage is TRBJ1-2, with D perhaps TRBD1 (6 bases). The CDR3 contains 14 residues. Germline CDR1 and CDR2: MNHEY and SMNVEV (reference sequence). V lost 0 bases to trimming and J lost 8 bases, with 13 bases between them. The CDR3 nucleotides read TGTGCCAGCAGTTTATCGGGCAGGGGAGGCGGCTACACCTTC. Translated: CASSLSGRGGGYTF.

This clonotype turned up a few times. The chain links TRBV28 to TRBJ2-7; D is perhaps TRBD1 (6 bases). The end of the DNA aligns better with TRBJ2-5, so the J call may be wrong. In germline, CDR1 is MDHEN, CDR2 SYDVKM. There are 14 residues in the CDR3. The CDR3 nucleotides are TGTGCCAGCAGTCCTCACAGGGCCCCTCTGACCCAGTACTTC. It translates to CASSPHRAPLTQYF.

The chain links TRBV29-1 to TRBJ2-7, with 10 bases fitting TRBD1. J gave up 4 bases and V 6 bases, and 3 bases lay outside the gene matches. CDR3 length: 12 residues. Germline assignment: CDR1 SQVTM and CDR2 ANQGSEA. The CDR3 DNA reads TGCAGCGTGACAGGGGGCAGGTACGAGCAGTACTTC. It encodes CSVTGGRYEQYF.

CDR3 region: CSATPLKGGNYEQYF. The CDR3 DNA sequence: TGCAGTGCTACCCCCTTGAAGGGAGGGAACTACGAGCAGTACTTC. The chain has TRBV20-1 and TRBJ2-4; the match to TRBD2 covers 7 bases. The end of the DNA aligns better with TRBJ2-7, so the J call may be wrong. Germline-derived CDR1 and CDR2 are DFQATT and SNEGSKA (reference sequence). The CDR3 is 15 residues long.

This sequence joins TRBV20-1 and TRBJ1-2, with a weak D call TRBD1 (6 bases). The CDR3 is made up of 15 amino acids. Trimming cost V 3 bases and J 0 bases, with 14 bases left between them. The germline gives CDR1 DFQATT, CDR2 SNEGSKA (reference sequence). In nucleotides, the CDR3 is TGCAGTGCTAGCGTTTTCGGGGGCGCTAACTATGGCTACACCTTC. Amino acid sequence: CSASVFGGANYGYTF.